This TCR beta chain stems from a study of breast tumors, draining lymph nodes, adjacent tissues. Study observations and caveats: Compared with lymph nodes, tumors were less diverse; compared with nontumor tissue, more.

About this clonotype: Its specificity is unknown.

The CDR3 is 14 residues long. V gave up 5 bases and J gave up 1 base, with 11 bases separating them. TCRdb re-called the multiplex PCR reads through MiXCR, storing one row per CDR3 protein. The repertoire holds more than 50,000 distinct CDR3 sequences, with approximately 54% as singletons. This clonotype was sampled from a female donor with breast cancer. Some clones in this sample may be carry-over from other donors' samples. The sequenced sample was breast tumor tissue. The chain joins TRBV12-3 or TRBV12-4 to TRBJ1-1; D ambiguous. The CDR3 DNA is TGTGCCAGCAGTCTCTCCCCGGGGAACACTGAAGCTTTCTTT. Protein product: CASSLSPGNTEAFF.